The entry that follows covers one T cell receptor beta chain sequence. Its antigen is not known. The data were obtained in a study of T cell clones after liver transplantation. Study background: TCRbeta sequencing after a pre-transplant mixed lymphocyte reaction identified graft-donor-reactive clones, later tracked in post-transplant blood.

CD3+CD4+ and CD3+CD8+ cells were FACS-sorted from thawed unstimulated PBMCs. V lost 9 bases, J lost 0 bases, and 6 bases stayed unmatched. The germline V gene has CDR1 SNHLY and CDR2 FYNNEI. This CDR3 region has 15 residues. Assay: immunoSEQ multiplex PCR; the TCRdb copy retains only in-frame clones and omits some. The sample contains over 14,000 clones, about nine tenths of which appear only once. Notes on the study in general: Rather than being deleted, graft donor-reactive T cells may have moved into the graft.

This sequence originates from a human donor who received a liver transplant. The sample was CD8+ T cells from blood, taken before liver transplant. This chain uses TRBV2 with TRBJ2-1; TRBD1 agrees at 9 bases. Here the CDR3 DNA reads TGTGCCAGATCCGGGACAGGGAGCTCCTACAATGAGCAGTTCTTC. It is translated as CARSGTGSSYNEQFF. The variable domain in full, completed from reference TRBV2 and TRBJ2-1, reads EPEVTQTPSHQVTQMGQEVILRCVPISNHLYFYWYRQILGQKVEFLVSFYNNEISEKSEIFDDQFSVERPDGSNFTLKIRSTKLEDSAMYFCARSGTGSSYNEQFFGPGTRLTVL.